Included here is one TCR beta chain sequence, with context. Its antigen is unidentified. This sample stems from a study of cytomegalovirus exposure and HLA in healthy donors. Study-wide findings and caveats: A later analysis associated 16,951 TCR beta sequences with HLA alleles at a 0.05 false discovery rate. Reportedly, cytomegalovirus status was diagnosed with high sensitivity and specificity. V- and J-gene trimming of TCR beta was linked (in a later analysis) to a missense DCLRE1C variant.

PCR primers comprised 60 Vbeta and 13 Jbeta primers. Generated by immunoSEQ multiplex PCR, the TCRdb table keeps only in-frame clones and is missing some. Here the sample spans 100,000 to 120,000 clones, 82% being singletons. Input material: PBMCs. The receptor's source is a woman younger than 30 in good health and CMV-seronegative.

The CDR3 DNA follows: TGTGCCAGCAGTTTACCGGGAGGGCCCAGCAATGAGCAGTTCTTC. It is translated as CASSLPGGPSNEQFF. V is TRBV27 and J is TRBJ2-1, with 8 bases lining up with TRBD2. The CDR3 is 15 amino acids. After removal of 2 bases from V and 6 bases from J, the junction contained 6 bases not matched to a gene. Germline CDR1 MNHEY, CDR2 SMNVEV (reference sequence).